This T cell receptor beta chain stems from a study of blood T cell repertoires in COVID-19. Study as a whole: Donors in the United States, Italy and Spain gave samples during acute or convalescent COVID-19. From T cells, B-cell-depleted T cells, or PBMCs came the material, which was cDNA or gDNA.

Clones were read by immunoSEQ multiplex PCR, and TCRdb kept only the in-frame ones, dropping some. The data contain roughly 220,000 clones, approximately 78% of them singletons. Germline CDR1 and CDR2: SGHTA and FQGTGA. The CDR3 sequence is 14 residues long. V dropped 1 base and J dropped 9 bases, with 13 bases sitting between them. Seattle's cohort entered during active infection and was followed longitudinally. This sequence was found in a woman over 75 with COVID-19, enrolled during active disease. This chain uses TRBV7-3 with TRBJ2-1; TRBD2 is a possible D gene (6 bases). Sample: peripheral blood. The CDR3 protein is CASSLMASGFEQFF. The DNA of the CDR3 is TGTGCCAGCAGCTTAATGGCGAGCGGGTTTGAGCAGTTCTTC.